One sample yielded the 10 T cell receptor beta chains listed below, sequenced in a study of cytomegalovirus exposure and HLA in healthy donors. 60 Vbeta and 13 Jbeta primers were used in PCR. Sequencing was performed with immunoSEQ multiplex PCR; in TCRdb, only in-frame clones are kept and a portion is missing. The table shows roughly 130,000 clones, with 80% to 85% occurring only once. Sequencing used PBMCs. Every receptor here comes from a man aged 18-30 years in good health and CMV-seronegative.

The chain uses TRBV30 and TRBJ2-3; 8 bases fit TRBD2. From germline, CDR1 is GTSNPN and CDR2 SVGIG (reference sequence). The trim removed 4 bases at V and 4 bases at J, leaving 13 bases unmatched. The CDR3 length is 16 residues. CDR3 in amino acids: CAWNSIAGIHSDTQYF. Here the CDR3 DNA reads TGTGCCTGGAATTCCATAGCGGGAATTCACTCAGATACGCAGTATTTT.

The V and J genes are TRBV30 and TRBJ2-7; a possible D gene is TRBD1 (6 bases). The V gene lost 6 bases and the J gene lost 2 bases, with 14 bases spanning the gap. The CDR3 contains 13 residues. From germline, CDR1 is GTSNPN and CDR2 SVGIG (reference sequence). CDR3 DNA sequence: TGTGCCTGTTCTGAGACAGGAGCCTACGAGCAGTACTTC. Residues: CACSETGAYEQYF.

The chain carries TRBV10-1 and TRBJ1-1; 7 bases fit TRBD1. From germline, CDR1 is WNHNN and CDR2 SYGVQD (reference sequence). Trimming took 6 bases from V and 5 from J; bases not matched to a gene: 9. The length of the CDR3 is 14 residues. The CDR3 is CASSRTGHGTEAFF. Written as DNA, the CDR3 is TGCGCCAGCAGCCGGACAGGACATGGGACTGAAGCTTTCTTT.

V is TRBV28 and J is TRBJ1-2; the D gene is possibly TRBD1 (5 bases). V shed 4 bases and J shed 3 bases, with 21 bases lying between them. The V gene's germline CDR1 is MDHEN and CDR2 SYDVKM. This CDR3 region has 17 residues. The DNA for the CDR3 is TGTGCCAGCAGTTCAGTAGAAATATTAGGGGTGGACTATGGCTACACCTTC. Translating it yields CASSSVEILGVDYGYTF.

In this sample, this clone turned up once. The chain uses TRBV7-7 and TRBJ1-5, with D perhaps TRBD1 (5 bases). The ends were cut back, 0 bases at V and 1 base at J, with 10 bases in the middle. Germline values: CDR1 SSHAT, CDR2 FNYEAQ (reference sequence). CDR3 size: 16 residues. In nucleotides, the CDR3 is TGTGCCAGCAGCTTAGCGCGGACAAGAAGCAATCAGCCCCAGCATTTT. Its translation: CASSLARTRSNQPQHF.

This clone was picked up a small number of times. The chain recombines TRBV10-2 with TRBJ1-1; D remains ambiguous. Germline V lookup: CDR1 WSHSY, CDR2 SAAADI. V was cut by 2 bases and J by 5 bases, with 15 bases left in between. The CDR3 is made up of 15 amino acids. CDR3 DNA sequence: TGCGCCAGCAGTGAGGTGGAGATTCTGGGTACTGAAGCTTTCTTT. Translation gives CASSEVEILGTEAFF.

The chain joins TRBV4-3 to TRBJ2-1; D not certain. Per the germline V gene, CDR1 is LGHNA and CDR2 is YSLEER. Trimming stripped 0 bases from V and 8 bases from J, with 11 bases between. This CDR3 has 14 residues. This CDR3 reads CASSQDQAWDEQFF. CDR3 in DNA: TGCGCCAGCAGCCAAGATCAGGCTTGGGATGAGCAGTTCTTC.

This clone was picked up a small number of times. The gene calls are TRBV7-8 and TRBJ2-5; D is uncertain. The CDR3 covers 12 residues. Germline CDR1 SGHVS, CDR2 FQNEAQ. Trimming removed 6 bases from V and 5 bases from J, with 10 bases in between. DNA of the CDR3: TGTGCCAGCAGATTGAATCGGGAGACCCAGTACTTC. Its protein is CASRLNRETQYF.

The rearrangement links TRBV10-3 to TRBJ2-7, with a weak D call TRBD2 (7 bases). V was cut by 3 bases and J by 3 bases, with 15 bases left in between. The CDR3 runs to 15 residues. The germline V gene has CDR1 ENHRY and CDR2 SYGVKD. The chain's CDR3 is CAISEEGGTYYEQYF. DNA of the CDR3: TGTGCCATCAGTGAAGAGGGGGGGACTTACTACGAGCAGTACTTC.

This clone was counted a few times. The rearrangement joins TRBV7-2 to TRBJ2-7; 8 nucleotides line up with TRBD2. Germline V gives CDR1 SGHTA, CDR2 FQGNSA. The CDR3 runs to 13 residues. With 6 bases clipped from V and 6 bases from J, the junction kept 7 bases outside the gene matches. In nucleotides, the CDR3 is TGTGCCAGCAGTACGGGGGGGCGTGGCGAGCAGTACTTC. It specifies CASSTGGRGEQYF.